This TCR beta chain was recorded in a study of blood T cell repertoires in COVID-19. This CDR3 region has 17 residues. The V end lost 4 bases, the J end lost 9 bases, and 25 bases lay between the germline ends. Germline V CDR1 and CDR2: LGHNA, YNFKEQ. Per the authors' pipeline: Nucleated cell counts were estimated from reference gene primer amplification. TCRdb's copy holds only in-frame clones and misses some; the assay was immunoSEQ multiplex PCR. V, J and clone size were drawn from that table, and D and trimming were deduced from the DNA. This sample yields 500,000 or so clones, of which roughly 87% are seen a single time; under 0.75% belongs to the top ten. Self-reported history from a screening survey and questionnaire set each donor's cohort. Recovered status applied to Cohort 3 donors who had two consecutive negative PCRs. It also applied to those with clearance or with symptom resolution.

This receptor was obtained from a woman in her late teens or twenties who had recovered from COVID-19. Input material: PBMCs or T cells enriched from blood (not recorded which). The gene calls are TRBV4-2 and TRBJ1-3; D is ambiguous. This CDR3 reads CASSLDLRRSGAGTIYF. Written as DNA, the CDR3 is TGTGCCAGCAGCCTTGATCTTCGTCGTTCGGGTGCCGGCACCATATATTTT.